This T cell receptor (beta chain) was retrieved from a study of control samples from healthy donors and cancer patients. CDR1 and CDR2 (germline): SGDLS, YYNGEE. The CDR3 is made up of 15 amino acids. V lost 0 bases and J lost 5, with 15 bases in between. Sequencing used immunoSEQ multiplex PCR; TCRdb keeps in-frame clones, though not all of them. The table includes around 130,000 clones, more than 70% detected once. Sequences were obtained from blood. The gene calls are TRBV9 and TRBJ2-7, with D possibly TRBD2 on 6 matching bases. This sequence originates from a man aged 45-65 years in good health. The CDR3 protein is CASSVAGERKNEQYF. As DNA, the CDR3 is TGTGCCAGCAGCGTAGCGGGGGAGCGGAAAAACGAGCAGTACTTC.